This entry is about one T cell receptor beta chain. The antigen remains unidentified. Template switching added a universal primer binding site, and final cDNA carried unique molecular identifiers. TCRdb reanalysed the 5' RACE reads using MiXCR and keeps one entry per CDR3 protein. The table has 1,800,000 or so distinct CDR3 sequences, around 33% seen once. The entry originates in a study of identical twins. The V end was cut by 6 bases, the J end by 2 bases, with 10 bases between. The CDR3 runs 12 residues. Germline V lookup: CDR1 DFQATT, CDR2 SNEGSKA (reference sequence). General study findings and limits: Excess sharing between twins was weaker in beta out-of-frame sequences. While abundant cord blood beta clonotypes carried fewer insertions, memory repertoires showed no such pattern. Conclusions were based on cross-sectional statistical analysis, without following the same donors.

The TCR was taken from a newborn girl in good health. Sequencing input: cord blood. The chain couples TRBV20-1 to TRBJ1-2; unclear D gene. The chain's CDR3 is CSAYRVNYGYTF. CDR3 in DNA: TGCAGTGCCTATAGGGTAAACTATGGCTACACCTTC.